Listed here are 9 T cell receptor beta chains from one sample, sequenced in a study of blood T cell repertoires in COVID-19. Using immunoSEQ multiplex PCR, the repertoire was profiled, and TCRdb retains in-frame clones only, with some absent. The sample yields 30,000 or so clones, around 86% seen once. The sample consisted of peripheral blood. The receptors come from a man aged 55-75 years with active COVID-19.

The gene calls are TRBV7-2 and TRBJ1-3; 7 nucleotides align to TRBD1. Germline lookup yields CDR1 SGHTA and CDR2 FQGNSA. The CDR3 runs 14 residues. Unmatched junction bases numbered 5, after V lost 5 bases and J lost 4 bases. CDR3 DNA: TGTGCCAGCAGCCCGACAGGGCGAGGAAACACCATATATTTT. Translating gives CASSPTGRGNTIYF. Filled out from reference TRBV7-2 and TRBJ1-3, the complete variable domain reads GAGVSQSPSNKVTEKGKDVELRCDPISGHTALYWYRQSLGQGLEFLIYFQGNSAPDKSGLPSDRFSAERTGGSVSTLTIQRTQQEDSAVYLCASSPTGRGNTIYFGEGSWLTVV.

The chain employs TRBV9 and TRBJ1-4, with D tentatively TRBD1 (5 bases). Trimming shortened V by 0 bases and J by 6 bases, and 18 bases separated the two germline ends. Germline V CDR1 and CDR2: SGDLS, YYNGEE. CDR3 size: 17 residues. This CDR3 reads CASSVGDYGGIDEKLFF. DNA for the CDR3: TGTGCCAGCAGCGTAGGGGATTACGGGGGGATAGATGAAAAACTGTTTTTT. Using reference TRBV9 and TRBJ1-4 for the parts outside the CDR3, the full variable domain is DSGVTQTPKHLITATGQRVTLRCSPRSGDLSVYWYQQSLDQGLQFLIQYYNGEERAKGNILERFSAQQFPDLHSELNLSSLELGDSALYFCASSVGDYGGIDEKLFFGSGTQLSVL.

The rearrangement joins TRBV5-8 to TRBJ1-4; maybe TRBD1 (5 bases). Trimming stripped 9 bases from V and 7 bases from J, with 19 bases between. The CDR3 totals 14 residues. Germline CDR1 SGHTS, CDR2 YDEGEE. The CDR3 region has the DNA TGTGCCACCACAAGGGGACTCCCGAGTGAAAAACTGTTTTTT. Its protein is CATTRGLPSEKLFF.

This clone was found once. The chain has TRBV14 and TRBJ2-3; D gene uncertain. Germline loops: CDR1 SGHDN, CDR2 FVKESK. V was shortened by 0 bases and J by 6 bases, with 7 bases between the two germline ends. The CDR3 spans 13 residues. In DNA, the CDR3 is TGTGCCAGCAGCCAAGACCCCGGGGATACGCAGTATTTT. Protein: CASSQDPGDTQYF.

This chain uses TRBV7-8 with TRBJ2-1; tentative D call: TRBD2 (6 bases). CDR3 length: 16 residues. CDR1 is SGHVS, CDR2 FQNEAQ, per germline. V lost 3 bases to trimming and J lost 1 base, with 13 bases between them. The CDR3 is CASSLGLRASYNEQFF. For the CDR3, the DNA is TGTGCCAGCAGCTTGGGACTTAGGGCATCCTACAATGAGCAGTTCTTC.

The chain joins TRBV7-6 to TRBJ2-5; 8 nucleotides align to TRBD1. Trimming at V came to 5 bases and at J to 5 bases, leaving 10 bases not matched to a gene. Germline CDR1 reads SGHVS; CDR2 reads FNYEAQ. CDR3 length: 15 residues. This chain's CDR3 is CASSLGTGGDETQYF. For the CDR3, the DNA is TGTGCCAGCAGCCTTGGGACAGGAGGGGACGAGACCCAGTACTTC.

This chain joins TRBV7-9 and TRBJ1-1; unclear D gene. Trimming stripped 2 bases from V and 1 base from J, with 5 bases between. Germline values: CDR1 SEHNR, CDR2 FQNEAQ (reference sequence). The CDR3 is 13 residues long. CDR3 nucleotide sequence: TGTGCCAGCAGCTTAATCTGGAACACTGAAGCTTTCTTT. It yields the protein CASSLIWNTEAFF.

V usage is TRBV5-6 and J usage is TRBJ2-7, with 7 bases identical to TRBD2. The junction had 5 bases not matched to a gene; V was cut back by 2 bases and J by 0 bases. Germline CDR1 and CDR2: SGHDT and YYEEEE. This CDR3 spans 15 amino acids. CDR3 sequence reads: CASSFTREGSYEQYF. The CDR3 DNA follows: TGTGCCAGCAGCTTTACAAGGGAGGGCTCCTACGAGCAGTACTTC.

The genes are TRBV15 and TRBJ2-5; tentative D call: TRBD2 (7 bases). V dropped 2 bases and J dropped 9 bases, with 25 bases sitting between them. Germline assignment: CDR1 LNHNV and CDR2 YYDKDF (reference sequence). This CDR3 has 17 residues. In nucleotides, the CDR3 is TGTGCCACCAGCAGATACCGACGGGGGCCGGAGGCGGGGGCCCAGTACTTC. Translation gives CATSRYRRGPEAGAQYF.